This TCR beta chain was sequenced for a study of radiation and T cells in renal cell carcinoma. Assay: immunoSEQ multiplex PCR; the TCRdb copy retains only in-frame clones and omits some. The sample carries approximately 150,000 clones, 65% to 90% recorded once. Time point defined: blood 4 weeks post-SBRT, at nephrectomy. Treatment denoted: 15 Gy SBRT to primary tumor, nephrectomy 4 weeks later. Nephrectomy followed 15 Gy stereotactic body radiation by 4 weeks. Germline V gene lookup returns CDR1 SNHLY and CDR2 FYNNEI. Trimming left V 2 bases short and J 6 bases short, with 10 bases between. The CDR3 runs to 14 residues.

The TCR originated in a woman between 45 and 60 years old with renal cell carcinoma. The chain combines TRBV2 with TRBJ1-4; weak D call: TRBD1 (5 bases). Sequenced material: blood, taken from a patient whose treatment included radiotherapy and nephrectomy. CDR3 in amino acids: CASSEPRVDEKLFF. In DNA form, the CDR3 reads TGTGCCAGCAGTGAACCCAGGGTCGATGAAAAACTGTTTTTT.